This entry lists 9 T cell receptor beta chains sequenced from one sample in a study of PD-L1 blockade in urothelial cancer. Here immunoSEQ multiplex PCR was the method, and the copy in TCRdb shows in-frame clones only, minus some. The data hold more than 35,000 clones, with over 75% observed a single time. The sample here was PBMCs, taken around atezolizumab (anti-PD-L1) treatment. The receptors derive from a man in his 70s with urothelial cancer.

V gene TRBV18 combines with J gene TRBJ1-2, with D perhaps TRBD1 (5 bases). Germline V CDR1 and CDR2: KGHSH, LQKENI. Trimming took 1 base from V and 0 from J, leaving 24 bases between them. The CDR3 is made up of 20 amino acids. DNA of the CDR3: TGTGCCAGCTCACCACGGGGACTGACCGAGGTGGGGAAAGCTAACTATGGCTACACCTTC. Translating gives CASSPRGLTEVGKANYGYTF.

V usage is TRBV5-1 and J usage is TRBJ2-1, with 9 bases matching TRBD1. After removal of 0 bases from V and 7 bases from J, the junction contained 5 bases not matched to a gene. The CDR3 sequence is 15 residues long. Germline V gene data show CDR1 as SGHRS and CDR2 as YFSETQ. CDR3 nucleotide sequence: TGCGCCAGCAGCTTGGGTGGGACAGGGCTGAATGAGCAGTTCTTC. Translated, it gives CASSLGGTGLNEQFF.

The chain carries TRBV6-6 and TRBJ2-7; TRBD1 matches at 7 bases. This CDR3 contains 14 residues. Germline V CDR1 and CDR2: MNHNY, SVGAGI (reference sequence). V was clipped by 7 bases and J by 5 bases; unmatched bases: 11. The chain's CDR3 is CASTSRQGSHEQYF. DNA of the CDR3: TGTGCCAGCACTTCCAGACAGGGATCTCACGAGCAGTACTTC.

The CDR3 protein is CSVEEARASGNTIYF. The CDR3 DNA follows: TGCAGCGTTGAAGAGGCCAGGGCCTCTGGAAACACCATATATTTT. This chain links TRBV29-1 with TRBJ1-3; D perhaps matches TRBD1 (5 bases). Germline V gene lookup returns CDR1 SQVTM and CDR2 ANQGSEA. Trimming left V 0 bases short and J 0 bases short, with 9 bases between. The CDR3 is 15 residues long.

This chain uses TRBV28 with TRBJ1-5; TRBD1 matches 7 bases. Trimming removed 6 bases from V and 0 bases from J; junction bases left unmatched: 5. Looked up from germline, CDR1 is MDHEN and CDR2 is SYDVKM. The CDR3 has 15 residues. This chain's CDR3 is CASRPYRGSNQPQHF. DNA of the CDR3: TGTGCCAGCAGACCCTACAGGGGTAGCAATCAGCCCCAGCATTTT.

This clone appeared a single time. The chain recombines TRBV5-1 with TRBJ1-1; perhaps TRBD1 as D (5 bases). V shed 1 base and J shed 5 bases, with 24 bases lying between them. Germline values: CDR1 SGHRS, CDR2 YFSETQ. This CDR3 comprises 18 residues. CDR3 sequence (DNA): TGCGCCAGCAGCTTGCTTCAGGGCTTGCCCGTCAGTAGGACTGAAGCTTTCTTT. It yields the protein CASSLLQGLPVSRTEAFF.

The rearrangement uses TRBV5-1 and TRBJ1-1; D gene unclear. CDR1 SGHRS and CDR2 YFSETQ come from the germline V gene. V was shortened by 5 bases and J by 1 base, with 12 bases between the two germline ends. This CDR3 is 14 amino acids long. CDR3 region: CASSFGAANTEAFF. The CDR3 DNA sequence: TGCGCCAGCAGTTTTGGCGCGGCGAACACTGAAGCTTTCTTT.

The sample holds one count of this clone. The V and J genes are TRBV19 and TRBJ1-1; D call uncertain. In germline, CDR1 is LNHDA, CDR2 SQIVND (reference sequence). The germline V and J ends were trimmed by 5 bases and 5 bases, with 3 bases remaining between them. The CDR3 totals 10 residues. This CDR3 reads CASSHTEAFF. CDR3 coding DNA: TGTGCCAGTAGTCATACTGAAGCTTTCTTT.

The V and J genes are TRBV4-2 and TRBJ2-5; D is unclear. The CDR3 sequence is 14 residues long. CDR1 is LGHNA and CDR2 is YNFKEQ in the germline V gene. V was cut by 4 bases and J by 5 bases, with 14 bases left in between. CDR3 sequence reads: CASSLASGGETQYF. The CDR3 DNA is TGTGCCAGCAGCCTCGCATCTGGCGGTGAGACCCAGTACTTC.